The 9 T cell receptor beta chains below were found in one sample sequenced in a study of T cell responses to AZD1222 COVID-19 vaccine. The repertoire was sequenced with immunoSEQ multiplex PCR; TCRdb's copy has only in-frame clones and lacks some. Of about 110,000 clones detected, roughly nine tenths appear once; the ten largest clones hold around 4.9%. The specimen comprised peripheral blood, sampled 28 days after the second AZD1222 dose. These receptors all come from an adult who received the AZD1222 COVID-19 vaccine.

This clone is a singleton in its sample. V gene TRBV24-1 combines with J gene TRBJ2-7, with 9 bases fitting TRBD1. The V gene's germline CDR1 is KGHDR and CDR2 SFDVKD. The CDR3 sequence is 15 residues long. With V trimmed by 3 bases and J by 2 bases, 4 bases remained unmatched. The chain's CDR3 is CATSDTGTGTYEQYF. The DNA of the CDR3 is TGTGCCACCAGTGATACGGGGACAGGGACCTACGAGCAGTACTTC.

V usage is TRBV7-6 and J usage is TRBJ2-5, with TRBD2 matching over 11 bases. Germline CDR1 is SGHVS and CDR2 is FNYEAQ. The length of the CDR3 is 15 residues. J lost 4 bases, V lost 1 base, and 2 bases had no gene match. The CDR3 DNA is TGTGCCAGCAGCTTAGTTAGCGGGGGGGCAGAGACCCAGTACTTC. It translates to CASSLVSGGAETQYF.

The CDR3 is CASSGQMNTEAFF. The CDR3 DNA follows: TGCGCCAGCAGCGGACAGATGAACACTGAAGCTTTCTTT. This chain connects TRBV5-1 to TRBJ1-1, with D perhaps TRBD1 (6 bases). Trimming took 4 bases from V and 0 from J, leaving 7 bases between them. Germline lookup yields CDR1 SGHRS and CDR2 YFSETQ. This CDR3 is built from 13 residues.

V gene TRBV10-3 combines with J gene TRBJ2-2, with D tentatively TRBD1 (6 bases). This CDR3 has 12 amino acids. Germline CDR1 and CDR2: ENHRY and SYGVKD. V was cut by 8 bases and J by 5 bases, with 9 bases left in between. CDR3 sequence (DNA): TGTGCCATCGAGGACAGAACCGGGGAGCTGTTTTTT. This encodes CAIEDRTGELFF.

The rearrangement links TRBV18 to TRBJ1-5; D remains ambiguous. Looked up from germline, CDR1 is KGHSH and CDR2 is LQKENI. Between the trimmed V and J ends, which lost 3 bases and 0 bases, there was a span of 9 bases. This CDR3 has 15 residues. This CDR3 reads CASSPELYSNQPQHF. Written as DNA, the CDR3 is TGTGCCAGCTCACCCGAACTGTATAGCAATCAGCCCCAGCATTTT.

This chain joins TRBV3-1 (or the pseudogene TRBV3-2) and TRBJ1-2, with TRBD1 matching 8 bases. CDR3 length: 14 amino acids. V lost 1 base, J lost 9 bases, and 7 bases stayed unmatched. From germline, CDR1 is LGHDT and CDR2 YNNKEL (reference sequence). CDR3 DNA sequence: TGTGCCAGCAGCCAAGGCCGGACAGGGAAGAGCTACACCTTC. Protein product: CASSQGRTGKSYTF.

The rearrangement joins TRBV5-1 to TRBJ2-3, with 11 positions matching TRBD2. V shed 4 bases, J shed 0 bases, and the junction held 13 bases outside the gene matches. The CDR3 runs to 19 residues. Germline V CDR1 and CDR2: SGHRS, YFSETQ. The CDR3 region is CASSPTLAGGFSSTDTQYF. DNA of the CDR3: TGCGCCAGCAGCCCGACGCTAGCGGGGGGCTTTTCCAGCACAGATACGCAGTATTTT.

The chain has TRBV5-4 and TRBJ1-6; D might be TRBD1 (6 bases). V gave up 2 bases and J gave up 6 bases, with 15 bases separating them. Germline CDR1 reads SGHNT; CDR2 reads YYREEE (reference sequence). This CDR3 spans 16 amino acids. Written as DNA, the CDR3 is TGTGCCAGCAGCTTCGGAGGGGGAGAGGGTAATTCACCCCTCCACTTT. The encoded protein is CASSFGGGEGNSPLHF.

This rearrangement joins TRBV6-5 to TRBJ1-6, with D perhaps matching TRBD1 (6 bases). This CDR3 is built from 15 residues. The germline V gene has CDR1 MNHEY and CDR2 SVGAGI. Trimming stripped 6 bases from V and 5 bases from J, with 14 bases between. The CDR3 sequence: CASSLGQPDNSPLHF. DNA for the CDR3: TGTGCCAGCAGCCTTGGACAGCCAGATAATTCACCCCTCCACTTT.